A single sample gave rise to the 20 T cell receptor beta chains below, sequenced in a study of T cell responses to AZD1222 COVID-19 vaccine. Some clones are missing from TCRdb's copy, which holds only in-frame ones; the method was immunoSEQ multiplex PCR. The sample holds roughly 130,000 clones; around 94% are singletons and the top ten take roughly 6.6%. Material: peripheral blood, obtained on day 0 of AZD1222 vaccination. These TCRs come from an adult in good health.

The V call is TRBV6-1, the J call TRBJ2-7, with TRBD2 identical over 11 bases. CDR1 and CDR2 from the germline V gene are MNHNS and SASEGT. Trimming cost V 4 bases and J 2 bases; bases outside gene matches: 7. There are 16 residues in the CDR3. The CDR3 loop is CASSVTPGLAAYEQYF. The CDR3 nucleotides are TGTGCCAGCAGTGTAACGCCGGGACTAGCGGCCTACGAGCAGTACTTC.

CDR3 DNA: TGTGCCAGCAGCTTGGAACCCTGGGGGGGCACTGAAGCTTTCTTT. Encoded protein: CASSLEPWGGTEAFF. The J gene is TRBJ1-1, the V gene TRBV5-6; TRBD1 is a possible D gene (5 bases). The CDR3 consists of 15 residues. CDR1 is SGHDT, CDR2 YYEEEE, per germline. V lost 0 bases and J 4 bases, leaving 13 bases between the germline ends.

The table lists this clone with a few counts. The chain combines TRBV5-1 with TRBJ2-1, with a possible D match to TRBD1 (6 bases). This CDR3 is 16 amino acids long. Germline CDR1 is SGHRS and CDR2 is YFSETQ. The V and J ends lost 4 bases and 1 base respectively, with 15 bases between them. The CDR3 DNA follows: TGCGCCAGCAGCAGATCCACAGGGCGGTCCTACAATGAGCAGTTCTTC. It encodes CASSRSTGRSYNEQFF. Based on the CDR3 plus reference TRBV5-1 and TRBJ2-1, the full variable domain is KAGVTQTPRYLIKTRGQQVTLSCSPISGHRSVSWYQQTPGQGLQFLFEYFSETQRNKGNFPGRFSGRQFSNSRSEMNVSTLELGDSALYLCASSRSTGRSYNEQFFGPGTRLTVL.

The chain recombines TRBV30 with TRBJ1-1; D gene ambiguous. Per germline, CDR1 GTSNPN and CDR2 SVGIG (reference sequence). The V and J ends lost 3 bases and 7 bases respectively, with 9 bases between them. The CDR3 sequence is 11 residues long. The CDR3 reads CAWSRVNEAFF. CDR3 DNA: TGTGCCTGGAGCCGTGTGAATGAAGCTTTCTTT. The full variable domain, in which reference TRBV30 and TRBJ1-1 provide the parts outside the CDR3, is SQTIHQWPATLVQPVGSPLSLECTVEGTSNPNLYWYRQAAGRGLQLLFYSVGIGQISSEVPQNLSASRPQDRQFILSSKKLLLSDSGFYLCAWSRVNEAFFGQGTRLTVV.

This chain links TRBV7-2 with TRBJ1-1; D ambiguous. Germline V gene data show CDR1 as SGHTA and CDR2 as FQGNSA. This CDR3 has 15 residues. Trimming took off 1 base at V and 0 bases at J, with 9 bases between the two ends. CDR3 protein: CASSLGSRVNTEAFF. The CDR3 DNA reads TGTGCCAGCAGCTTAGGTTCCAGAGTGAACACTGAAGCTTTCTTT. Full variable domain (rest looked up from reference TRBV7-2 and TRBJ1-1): GAGVSQSPSNKVTEKGKDVELRCDPISGHTALYWYRQSLGQGLEFLIYFQGNSAPDKSGLPSDRFSAERTGGSVSTLTIQRTQQEDSAVYLCASSLGSRVNTEAFFGQGTRLTVV.

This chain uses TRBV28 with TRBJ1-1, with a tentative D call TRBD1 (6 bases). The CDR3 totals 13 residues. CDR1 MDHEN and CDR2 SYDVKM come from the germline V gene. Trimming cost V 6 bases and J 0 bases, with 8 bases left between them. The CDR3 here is CASSWDMNTEAFF. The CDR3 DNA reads TGTGCCAGCAGCTGGGACATGAACACTGAAGCTTTCTTT.

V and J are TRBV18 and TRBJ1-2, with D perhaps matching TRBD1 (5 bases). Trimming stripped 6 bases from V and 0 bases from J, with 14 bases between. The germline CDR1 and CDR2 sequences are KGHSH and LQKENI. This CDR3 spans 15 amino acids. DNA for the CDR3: TGTGCCAGCTCGGCTGGGGGAGCCGCTAACTATGGCTACACCTTC. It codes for CASSAGGAANYGYTF.

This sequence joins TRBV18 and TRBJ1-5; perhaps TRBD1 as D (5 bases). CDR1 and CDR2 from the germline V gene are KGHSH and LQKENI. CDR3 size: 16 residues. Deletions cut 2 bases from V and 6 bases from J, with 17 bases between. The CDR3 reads CASSPEVLRVSQPQHF. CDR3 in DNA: TGTGCCAGCTCACCAGAGGTGCTCAGGGTCAGTCAGCCCCAGCATTTT.

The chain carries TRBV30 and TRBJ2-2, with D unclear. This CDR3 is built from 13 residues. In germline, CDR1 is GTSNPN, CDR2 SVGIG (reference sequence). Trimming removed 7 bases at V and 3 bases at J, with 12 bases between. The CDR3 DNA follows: TGTGCCTCGAATCGGTGGGACACCGGGGAGCTGTTTTTT. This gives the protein CASNRWDTGELFF.

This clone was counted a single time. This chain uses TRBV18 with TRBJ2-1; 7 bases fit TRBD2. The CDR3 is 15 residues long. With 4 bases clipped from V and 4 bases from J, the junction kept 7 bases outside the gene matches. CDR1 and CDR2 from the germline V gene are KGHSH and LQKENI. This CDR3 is CASSLSGKSYNEQFF. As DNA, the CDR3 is TGTGCCAGCTCACTAAGCGGGAAGAGTTACAATGAGCAGTTCTTC.

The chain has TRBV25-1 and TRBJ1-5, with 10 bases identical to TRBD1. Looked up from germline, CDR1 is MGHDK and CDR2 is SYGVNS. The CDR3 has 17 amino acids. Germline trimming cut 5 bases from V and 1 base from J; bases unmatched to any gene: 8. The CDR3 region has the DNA TGTGCCAGCAGTCCACAGGGGGGACAGGGGAGCAATCAGCCCCAGCATTTT. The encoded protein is CASSPQGGQGSNQPQHF.

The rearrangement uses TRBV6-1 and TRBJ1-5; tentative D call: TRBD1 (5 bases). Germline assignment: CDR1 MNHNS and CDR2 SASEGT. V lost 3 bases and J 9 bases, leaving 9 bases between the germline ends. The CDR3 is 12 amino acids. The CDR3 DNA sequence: TGTGCCAGCAGTGAGGCAGGGAGGCCCCAGCATTTT. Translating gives CASSEAGRPQHF.

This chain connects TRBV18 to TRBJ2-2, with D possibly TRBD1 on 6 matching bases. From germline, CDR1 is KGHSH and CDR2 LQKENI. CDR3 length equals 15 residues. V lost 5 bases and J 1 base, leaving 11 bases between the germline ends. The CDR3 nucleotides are TGTGCCAGCTCATCAGGGGCAGTGAACACCGGGGAGCTGTTTTTT. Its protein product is CASSSGAVNTGELFF.

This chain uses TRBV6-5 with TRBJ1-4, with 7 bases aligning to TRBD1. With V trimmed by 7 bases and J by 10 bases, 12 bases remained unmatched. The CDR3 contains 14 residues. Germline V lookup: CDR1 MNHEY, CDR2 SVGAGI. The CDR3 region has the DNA TGTGCCAGCACCAGACAGGGCACAAGGGGAAAACTGTTTTTT. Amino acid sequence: CASTRQGTRGKLFF.

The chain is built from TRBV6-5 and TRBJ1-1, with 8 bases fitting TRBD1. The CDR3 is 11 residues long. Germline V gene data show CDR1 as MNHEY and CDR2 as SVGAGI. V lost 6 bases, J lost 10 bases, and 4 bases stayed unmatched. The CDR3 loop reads CASSDRGSAFF. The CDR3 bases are TGTGCCAGCAGCGACAGGGGCTCAGCTTTCTTT.

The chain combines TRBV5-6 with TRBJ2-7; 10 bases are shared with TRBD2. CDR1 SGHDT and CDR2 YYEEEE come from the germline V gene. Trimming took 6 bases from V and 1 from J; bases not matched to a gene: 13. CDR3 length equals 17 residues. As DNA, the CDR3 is TGTGCCAGCATGTTGGGGTTAGCGGGAGGTTTATCCTACGAGCAGTACTTC. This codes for CASMLGLAGGLSYEQYF.

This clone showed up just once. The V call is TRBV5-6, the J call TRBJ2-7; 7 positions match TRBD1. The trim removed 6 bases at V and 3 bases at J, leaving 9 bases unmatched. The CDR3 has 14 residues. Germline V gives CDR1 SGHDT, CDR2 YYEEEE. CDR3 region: CASTRGRQSYEQYF. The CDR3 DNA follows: TGTGCCAGCACTAGGGGGCGACAGAGCTACGAGCAGTACTTC.

CDR3 bases: TGTGCCAGCAGCAGAATAGGGACAGCCTCTGAAGCTTTCTTT. Translation: CASSRIGTASEAFF. J is TRBJ1-1 and V is TRBV7-8, with 7 bases identical to TRBD1. Trimming removed 5 bases from V and 6 bases from J; junction bases left unmatched: 9. The CDR3 is made up of 14 amino acids. Per the germline V gene, CDR1 is SGHVS and CDR2 is FQNEAQ.

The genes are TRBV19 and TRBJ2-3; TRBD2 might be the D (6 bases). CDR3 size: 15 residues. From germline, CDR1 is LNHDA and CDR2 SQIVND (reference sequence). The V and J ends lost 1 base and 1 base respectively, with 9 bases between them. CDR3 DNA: TGTGCCAGTAGTATAGTGGGGGGAGGCACAGATACGCAGTATTTT. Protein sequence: CASSIVGGGTDTQYF.

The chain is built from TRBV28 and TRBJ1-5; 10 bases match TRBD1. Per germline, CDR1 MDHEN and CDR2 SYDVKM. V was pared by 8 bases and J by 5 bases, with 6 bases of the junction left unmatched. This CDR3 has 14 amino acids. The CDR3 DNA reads TGTGCCAGCCTCCGGGACAGGGGAGATCAGCCCCAGCATTTT. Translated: CASLRDRGDQPQHF.